The clone carrying this T cell receptor (beta chain) showed up just once. The antigen remains unidentified. The data were taken from a study of siplizumab effects on memory and regulatory T cells. Whole-study findings and limits: In the presence of siplizumab, alloreactive sequences traceable to unstimulated CD4+ memory cells were significantly reduced. Roughly 80-95% of proliferating CD4+ or CD8+ clones lacked a naive or memory phenotype that could be assigned. For mappable alloreactive CD4+ clones, the mean Treg-derived fraction was about 69% with siplizumab and approximately 30% in controls.

The V gene's germline CDR1 is KGHSH and CDR2 LQKENI. The CDR3 runs 15 residues. The germline V and J ends were trimmed by 3 bases and 3 bases, with 13 bases remaining between them. Generated by immunoSEQ multiplex PCR, the TCRdb table keeps only in-frame clones and is missing some. The sample shows roughly 62,000 clones, approximately 93% of them seen only once. The sample taken for sequencing was CD8+ T cells sorted from blood. The chain couples TRBV18 to TRBJ2-3, with TRBD2 as a possible D gene (5 bases). This clonotype was obtained from a human donor in good health. CDR3 sequence (DNA): TGTGCCAGCTCACCCGCCGCGGAGGCAACAGATACGCAGTATTTT. This translates into CASSPAAEATDTQYF.